The TCR beta chain described here comes from a study of shared clonotypes between healthy human individuals. General study results and limits: The small donor group covered limited genetic and exposure diversity.

A note on this clone: Antigen: not known.

The method was immunoSEQ multiplex PCR; TCRdb's version includes in-frame clones alone and lacks a portion of them. The sample lists millions of clones, over 85% occurring once. Naivety among CD8 cells was defined by CD45RO negativity and positive CCR7 selection, thereby excluding terminally differentiated effector memory CD45RA+ cells. Sequenced input: naive CD8+ T cells sorted from blood. The receptor was isolated from a man aged 18 to 30 in good health.

CDR3 in DNA: TGTGCCACCAGCTCTCTGACAGGGGACGAGCAGTACTTC. Its translation is CATSSLTGDEQYF. This chain uses TRBV15 with TRBJ2-7, with 8 bases identical to TRBD1. The V gene's germline CDR1 is LNHNV and CDR2 YYDKDF (reference sequence). Unmatched junction bases numbered 5, after V lost 5 bases and J lost 5 bases. The CDR3 is 13 residues long. The variable domain in full, completed from reference TRBV15 and TRBJ2-7, reads DAMVIQNPRYQVTQFGKPVTLSCSQTLNHNVMYWYQQKSSQAPKLLFHYYDKDFNNEADTPDNFQSRRPNTSFCFLDIRSPGLGDTAMYLCATSSLTGDEQYFGPGTRLTVT.